The clone carrying this TCR beta chain appeared many times. Antigen: not known. According to the study, TCR beta libraries were built with iRepertoire HTBI primers and CDR3-region Arm-PCR. Via MiXCR, TCRdb re-called the multiplex PCR reads, giving one row per CDR3 protein. The sample yields about 540,000 distinct CDR3 sequences, about 13% seen once. Time point defined: newly diagnosed GD, antithyroid drugs for less than 3 months. The TCR library was prepared using RNA isolated from PBMCs. The V gene end was trimmed by 4 bases and the J gene end by 5 bases; junction bases not matched to a gene: 6. The CDR3 is 14 amino acids. Germline V lookup: CDR1 MNHEY, CDR2 SMNVEV (reference sequence). The data are from a study of regulatory T cells in long-lasting Graves disease. Study-wide points: TRBV28, TRBJ1-2 and TRBJ2-5 were favored in persistent disease.

These data are also associated with another study on T cells in Graves' hyperthyroidism and ophthalmopathy. As that report states: If no ophthalmopathy progression occurred within 18 months, Graves' hyperthyroidism was stable. By a 13 V-J model, ophthalmopathy was set apart from stable hyperthyroidism.

The source is a young man with Graves disease. Sequenced material: peripheral blood mononuclear cells (PBMCs), taken at new diagnosis, from a patient treated with antithyroid drugs. The chain recombines TRBV27 with TRBJ2-3, with 7 bases that match TRBD1. CDR3 nucleotide sequence: TGTGCCAGCAGTTATAGGGGGCGCATAGATACGCAGTATTTT. Translating gives CASSYRGRIDTQYF.